This T cell receptor (beta chain) was identified in a study of T cells in Graves' hyperthyroidism and ophthalmopathy. The V segment lost 0 bases and the J segment 1 base; nucleotides outside the gene matches: 6. The CDR3 runs 17 residues. Germline V gives CDR1 MNHEY, CDR2 SVGAGI. On the basis of clinical symptoms, serum thyroxine and TRAb, thyroid ultrasound and orbital computed tomography, diagnoses were made. This clonotype was detected many times. Its cognate antigen is unknown. Findings and limits, study-wide: Researchers found most expanded thyroid clonotypes above 0.001 in blood as well.

It was RNA transcripts that yielded the amplified TCR beta CDR3 regions. TCR CDR3 regions were first amplified by RT-PCR with HTBI primers. TCRdb re-analysed the multiplex PCR reads in MiXCR, keeping a single row per CDR3 protein. The repertoire consists of roughly 560,000 distinct CDR3 sequences, with approximately 15% occurring once and the leading ten covering about 3.9%. The chain is built from TRBV6-5 and TRBJ2-4; 7 bases map to TRBD1. Input material: blood. The TCR sequence derives from a woman in her thirties or forties with Graves' ophthalmopathy. This chain's CDR3 is CASSYSLTGRAKNIQYF. The CDR3 bases are TGTGCCAGCAGTTACTCACTGACAGGGCGGGCCAAAAACATTCAGTACTTC.